This entry is about one TCR beta chain. The donors were in the approximately 120-subject validation cohort; that cohort was separate from the roughly 730-subject first cohort. Clones were read by immunoSEQ multiplex PCR, and TCRdb kept only the in-frame ones, dropping some. The sample includes roughly 330,000 clones, about 85% of them seen just once. This record belongs to a study of cytomegalovirus exposure and HLA in healthy donors. The TCR comes from a woman aged 25 to 39 in good health and CMV-seropositive. Material for sequencing was PBMCs.

The CDR3 sequence is CASSPIGQGAYGYTF. The CDR3 DNA sequence: TGTGCCAGCAGCCCCATTGGACAGGGGGCCTACGGCTACACCTTC. The chain combines TRBV28 with TRBJ1-2; 11 bases agree with TRBD1. The CDR3 totals 15 residues. V lost 6 bases and J lost 8; bases outside the gene matches: 11. CDR1 MDHEN and CDR2 SYDVKM come from the germline V gene.